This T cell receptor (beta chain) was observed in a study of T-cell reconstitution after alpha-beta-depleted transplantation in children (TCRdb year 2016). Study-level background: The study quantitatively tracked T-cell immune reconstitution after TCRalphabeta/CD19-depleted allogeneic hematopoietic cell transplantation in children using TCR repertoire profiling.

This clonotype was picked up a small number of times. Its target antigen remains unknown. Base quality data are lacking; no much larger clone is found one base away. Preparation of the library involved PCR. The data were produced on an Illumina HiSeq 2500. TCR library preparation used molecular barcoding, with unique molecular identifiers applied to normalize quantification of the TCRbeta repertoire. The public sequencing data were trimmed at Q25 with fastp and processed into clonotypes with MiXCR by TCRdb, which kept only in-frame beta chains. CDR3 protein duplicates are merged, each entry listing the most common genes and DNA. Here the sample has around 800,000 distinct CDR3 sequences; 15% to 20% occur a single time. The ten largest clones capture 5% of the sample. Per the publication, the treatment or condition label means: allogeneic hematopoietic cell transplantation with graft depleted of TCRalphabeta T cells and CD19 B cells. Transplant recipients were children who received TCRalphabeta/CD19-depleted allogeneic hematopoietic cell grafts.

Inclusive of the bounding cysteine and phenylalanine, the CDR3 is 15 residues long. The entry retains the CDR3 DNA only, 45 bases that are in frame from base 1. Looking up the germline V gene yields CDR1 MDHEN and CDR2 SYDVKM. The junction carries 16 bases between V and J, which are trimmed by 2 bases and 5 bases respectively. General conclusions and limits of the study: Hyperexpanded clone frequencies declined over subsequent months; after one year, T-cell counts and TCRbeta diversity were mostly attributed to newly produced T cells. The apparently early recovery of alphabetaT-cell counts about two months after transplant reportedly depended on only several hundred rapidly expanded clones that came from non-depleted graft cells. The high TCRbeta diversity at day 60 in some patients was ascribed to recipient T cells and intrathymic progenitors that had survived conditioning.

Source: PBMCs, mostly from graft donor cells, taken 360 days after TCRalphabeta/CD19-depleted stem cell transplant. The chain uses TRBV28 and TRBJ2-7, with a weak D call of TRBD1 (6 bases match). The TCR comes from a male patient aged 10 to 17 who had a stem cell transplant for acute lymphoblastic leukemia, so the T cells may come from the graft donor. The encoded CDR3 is CASSLGGFARHEQYF. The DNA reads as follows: TGTGCCAGCAGTTTAGGGGGCTTCGCTAGGCACGAGCAGTACTTC.